The sample holds many counts of the clone carrying this T cell receptor beta chain. No antigen is known for it. This entry belongs to a study of identical twins. Study observations and caveats: Abundant cord blood beta clonotypes carried fewer insertions; memory repertoires showed none.

V lost 0 bases and J lost 3, with 3 bases in between. This CDR3 comprises 13 residues. Germline CDR1 is LGHNA and CDR2 is YNFKEQ. A universal primer site came from template switching; cDNA carried unique molecular identifiers. TCRdb reprocessed the 5' RACE reads via MiXCR and lists one record per CDR3 protein. This table has 1.5 million to 2 million distinct CDR3 sequences, about 32% appearing once. Sequenced sample: cord blood. The sequence was obtained from a newborn girl in good health. The chain uses TRBV4-2 and TRBJ2-1; D is undetermined. For the CDR3, the DNA is TGTGCCAGCAGCCAAGAAAGCTACAATGAGCAGTTCTTC. As protein: CASSQESYNEQFF.